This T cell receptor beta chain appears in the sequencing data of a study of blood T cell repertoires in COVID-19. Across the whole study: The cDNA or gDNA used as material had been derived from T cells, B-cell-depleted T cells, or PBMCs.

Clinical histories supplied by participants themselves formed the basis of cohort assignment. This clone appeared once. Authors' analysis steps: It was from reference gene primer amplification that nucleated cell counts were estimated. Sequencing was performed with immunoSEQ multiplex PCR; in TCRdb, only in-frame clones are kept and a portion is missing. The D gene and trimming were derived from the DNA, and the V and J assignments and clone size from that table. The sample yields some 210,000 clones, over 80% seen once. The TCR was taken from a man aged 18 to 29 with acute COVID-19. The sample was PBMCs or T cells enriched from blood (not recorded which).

The CDR3 loop reads CASSSNLSQGPWSPLHF. As DNA, the CDR3 is TGTGCCAGCAGTTCTAACCTATCACAGGGTCCTTGGTCACCCCTCCACTTT. This chain connects TRBV28 to TRBJ1-6; TRBD1 is a possible D gene (6 bases). Looked up from germline, CDR1 is MDHEN and CDR2 is SYDVKM. The CDR3 consists of 17 residues. V lost 4 bases, J lost 10 bases, and 23 bases lay in between.